This T cell receptor (beta chain) was retrieved from a study of identical twins. A universal primer site was added by template switching, and unique molecular identifiers were carried by the cDNA. Using its own MiXCR run on the 5' RACE reads, TCRdb lists one record per CDR3 protein. The sample has roughly 230,000 distinct CDR3 sequences, around 8.3% seen once. Germline V gene data show CDR1 as MGHRA and CDR2 as YSYEKL. This CDR3 has 13 residues. The ends were cut back, 4 bases at V and 6 bases at J, with 11 bases in the middle. A further study also used this sample, focusing on yellow fever vaccine responses in identical twins.

The chain has TRBV4-1 and TRBJ2-3; a weak D match, TRBD2 (5 bases). The receptor was derived from a woman younger than 35 in good health. The source material was CD8+ T cells sorted from blood. The CDR3 DNA sequence: TGCGCCAGCAGCCCCCGTAGCGATGATACGCAGTATTTT. The encoded protein is CASSPRSDDTQYF.